The subject of this entry is one TCR beta chain. TCRdb re-called the reads with MiXCR, one entry per CDR3 protein. The sample has some 48,000 distinct CDR3 sequences; around 7% are singletons. The data belong to a study of patients with pleural tuberculosis. The germline V gene encodes CDR1 SQVTM and CDR2 ANQGSEA. The CDR3 has 13 residues. The TCR sequence derives from a human donor with pleural tuberculosis. The chain combines TRBV29-1 with TRBJ2-7; 8 bases are shared with TRBD1. Judging by the DNA end, TRBJ2-5 fits better; the J call may be wrong. The CDR3 DNA follows: TGCAGCGTTCGGACAGGGTCCATAGAGACCCAGTACTTC. Encoded protein: CSVRTGSIETQYF.